The rows below give T cell receptor beta chains drawn from one sample of a study of patients and donors after allogeneic stem cell transplantation. TCRdb re-called the RT-PCR reads through MiXCR, storing one row per CDR3 protein. The repertoire includes about 960,000 distinct CDR3 sequences, 15% to 20% of them detected once, and roughly 6.4% sits in the top ten. The sequencing sample was made of blood, either unsorted or a sorted T cell fraction (not recorded which). The receptors were sampled from a human donor who was either an allogeneic HSCT recipient or a stem cell or donor lymphocyte infusion donor (not recorded which). It is not recorded whose cells these are; they may come from a transplant donor. Each CDR3 is given with its conserved first and last residue. A D gene is named only where the DNA matches it firmly. Some rows mark clone size as missing; the rest say once, few, many or name a class of expanded clone.

d_gene: NA; abundance: many; j_gene: TRBJ2-3; v_gene: TRBV5-1; CDR3nt: TGCGCCAGCAGCTACGCCGACCCAGCCAAAGATACGCAGTATTTT; CDR3aa: CASSYADPAKDTQYF
d_gene: NA; abundance: many; j_gene: TRBJ1-1; v_gene: TRBV20-1; CDR3nt: TGCAGTGCTGACCGAAACCCTGAAGCTTTCTTT; CDR3aa: CSADRNPEAFF
d_gene: NA; abundance: many; j_gene: TRBJ1-5; v_gene: TRBV12-3/TRBV12-4; CDR3nt: TGTGCCAGCAGTCTCTATGAAAATCAGCCCCAGCATTTT; CDR3aa: CASSLYENQPQHF
d_gene: NA; abundance: NA; j_gene: TRBJ1-4; v_gene: TRBV6-5; CDR3nt: TGTGCCAGCAGTTACTTCAACACGGAGACAACTAATGAAAAACTGTTTTTT; CDR3aa: CASSYFNTETTNEKLFF
d_gene: NA; abundance: few; j_gene: TRBJ1-1; v_gene: TRBV30; CDR3nt: TGTGCCTGGAGTAAGGGGGGGAGTGAAGCTTTCTTT; CDR3aa: CAWSKGGSEAFF
d_gene: NA; abundance: many; j_gene: TRBJ2-2; v_gene: TRBV4-3; CDR3nt: TGCGCCAGCAGCCAAGTCCGGGGCACCGGGGAGCTGTTTTTT; CDR3aa: CASSQVRGTGELFF
d_gene: NA; abundance: NA; j_gene: TRBJ1-4; v_gene: TRBV5-6; CDR3nt: TGTGCCAGCAGCTTGGTTGGGGCCGAAGGTGAAAAACTGTTTTTT; CDR3aa: CASSLVGAEGEKLFF
d_gene: NA; abundance: NA; j_gene: TRBJ1-5; v_gene: TRBV12-3/TRBV12-4; CDR3nt: TGTGCCAGCAGTTCAGGCTTTCGGGCGCCCCAGCATTTT; CDR3aa: CASSSGFRAPQHF
d_gene: NA; abundance: NA; j_gene: TRBJ2-1; v_gene: TRBV15; CDR3nt: TGTGCCACCAGCAGCCGAATTTTTTCCTCGAGGGGGGGTTCCTACAATGAGCAGTTCTTC; CDR3aa: CATSSRIFSSRGGSYNEQFF
d_gene: NA; abundance: NA; j_gene: TRBJ2-1; v_gene: TRBV7-3; CDR3nt: TGTGCCAGCAGCAGCCCCAATAGCGGGGCCAGGGGGAATGAGCAGTTCTTC; CDR3aa: CASSSPNSGARGNEQFF
d_gene: NA; abundance: few; j_gene: TRBJ2-7; v_gene: TRBV4-3; CDR3nt: TGCGCCAGCAGCCAAGATAGTAGGGGTACACACTCCTACGAGCAGTACTTC; CDR3aa: CASSQDSRGTHSYEQYF
d_gene: TRBD2; abundance: many; j_gene: TRBJ2-5; v_gene: TRBV12-3/TRBV12-4; CDR3nt: TGTGCCAGCAGTTCTCGGGGGGGCCAAGAGACCCAGTACTTC; CDR3aa: CASSSRGGQETQYF
d_gene: NA; abundance: NA; j_gene: TRBJ2-3; v_gene: TRBV11-2; CDR3nt: TGTGCCAGCAGCTTAGTCGGCCACCCCGCAGATACGCAGTATTTT; CDR3aa: CASSLVGHPADTQYF
d_gene: NA; abundance: NA; j_gene: TRBJ1-1; v_gene: TRBV3-1; CDR3nt: TGTGCCAGCACTGTCAGCCAGAACACTGAAGCTTTCTTT; CDR3aa: CASTVSQNTEAFF
d_gene: NA; abundance: NA; j_gene: TRBJ2-7; v_gene: TRBV3-1; CDR3nt: TGTGCCAGCAGCCAGGCGGGACAGTTTATGTACGAGCAGTACTTC; CDR3aa: CASSQAGQFMYEQYF
d_gene: TRBD1; abundance: few; j_gene: TRBJ1-5; v_gene: TRBV29-1; CDR3nt: TGCAGCGTTTCGCTAGGGACAGGGGCGAGTCAGCCCCAGCATTTT; CDR3aa: CSVSLGTGASQPQHF
d_gene: NA; abundance: few; j_gene: TRBJ2-2; v_gene: TRBV11-2; CDR3nt: TGTGCCAGCAGCCGCGTTCAGGGTGCCGGGGAGCTGTTTTTT; CDR3aa: CASSRVQGAGELFF
d_gene: NA; abundance: NA; j_gene: TRBJ2-7; v_gene: TRBV7-2; CDR3nt: TGTGCCGGAGGGCCAGGCACGTTTCCCTACGAGCAGTACTTC; CDR3aa: CAGGPGTFPYEQYF
d_gene: NA; abundance: many; j_gene: TRBJ1-1; v_gene: TRBV12-3/TRBV12-4; CDR3nt: TGTGCCAGCAGCCCACAGGGACTTGAAGCTTTCTTT; CDR3aa: CASSPQGLEAFF
d_gene: NA; abundance: NA; j_gene: TRBJ2-5; v_gene: TRBV14; CDR3nt: TGTGCCAGCAGCCAAGTCGGACGGCCATGGGAGACCCAGTACTTC; CDR3aa: CASSQVGRPWETQYF
d_gene: NA; abundance: few; j_gene: TRBJ1-1; v_gene: TRBV27; CDR3nt: TGTGCCAGCAGTTTGAAAGGTCTTTTGTACACTGAAGCTTTCTTT; CDR3aa: CASSLKGLLYTEAFF
d_gene: TRBD1; abundance: few; j_gene: TRBJ2-3; v_gene: TRBV29-1; CDR3nt: TGCAGCGAACGGGACAGAACAGATACGCAGTATTTT; CDR3aa: CSERDRTDTQYF
d_gene: TRBD2; abundance: many; j_gene: TRBJ2-7; v_gene: TRBV5-1; CDR3nt: TGCGCCAGCAGCTTAGGGACTAGCGGGAGGGCCTCCTACGAGCAGTACTTC; CDR3aa: CASSLGTSGRASYEQYF
d_gene: NA; abundance: NA; j_gene: TRBJ2-3; v_gene: TRBV3-1; CDR3nt: TGTGCCAGCAGCCGCGTATCAGATACGCAGTATTTT; CDR3aa: CASSRVSDTQYF
d_gene: TRBD2; abundance: many; j_gene: TRBJ2-3; v_gene: TRBV12-3/TRBV12-4; CDR3nt: TGTGCCAGCGGACTAGCGGGACATACAGATACGCAGTATTTT; CDR3aa: CASGLAGHTDTQYF
d_gene: TRBD1; abundance: NA; j_gene: TRBJ2-2; v_gene: TRBV20-1; CDR3nt: TGCAGTGCAAGGGACAGGGACCACACCGGGGAGCTGTTTTTT; CDR3aa: CSARDRDHTGELFF
d_gene: TRBD2; abundance: few; j_gene: TRBJ2-2; v_gene: TRBV12-5; CDR3nt: TGTGCTAGCAAACCCCGGGAGGGCCTCAAGGAGACCGGGGAGCTGTTTTTT; CDR3aa: CASKPREGLKETGELFF
d_gene: NA; abundance: few; j_gene: TRBJ2-7; v_gene: TRBV18; CDR3nt: TGTGCCAGCTTCCGACCCGGGGGCAACGAGCAGTACTTC; CDR3aa: CASFRPGGNEQYF
d_gene: NA; abundance: few; j_gene: TRBJ2-7; v_gene: TRBV4-1; CDR3nt: TGCGCCAGCAGCCAAGATAAATTACGGCAGTTCACCTACGAGCAGTACTTC; CDR3aa: CASSQDKLRQFTYEQYF
d_gene: NA; abundance: NA; j_gene: TRBJ2-5; v_gene: TRBV9; CDR3nt: TGTGCCAGCAACCTTCAGGGAAACCAAGAGACCCAGTACTTC; CDR3aa: CASNLQGNQETQYF
d_gene: TRBD2; abundance: NA; j_gene: TRBJ2-1; v_gene: TRBV5-1; CDR3nt: TGCGCCAGCAGCCCCGCAGGGGGACTAGCGGGAGGAGAGTCCTACAATGAGCAGTTCTTC; CDR3aa: CASSPAGGLAGGESYNEQFF
d_gene: TRBD1; abundance: NA; j_gene: TRBJ1-5; v_gene: TRBV27; CDR3nt: TGTGCCAGCAGCCCCAGCGGGACAGGGCGTCAGCCCCAGCATTTT; CDR3aa: CASSPSGTGRQPQHF
d_gene: TRBD1; abundance: NA; j_gene: TRBJ1-1; v_gene: TRBV6-5; CDR3nt: TGTGCCAGCAAGGGACAGGAAGCTTTCTTT; CDR3aa: CASKGQEAFF
d_gene: TRBD1; abundance: NA; j_gene: TRBJ2-3; v_gene: TRBV29-1; CDR3nt: TGCAGCGCCAGAGGAGCCGGGACAGGGGGCACAGATACGCAGTATTTT; CDR3aa: CSARGAGTGGTDTQYF
d_gene: TRBD1; abundance: few; j_gene: TRBJ1-2; v_gene: TRBV2; CDR3nt: TGTGCCAGCAGTGGGGACAGGGCTAACTATGGCTACACCTTC; CDR3aa: CASSGDRANYGYTF
d_gene: TRBD2; abundance: few; j_gene: TRBJ2-5; v_gene: TRBV20-1; CDR3nt: TGCAGTGCTGGACCACTAGCGGGCTGGGAAGAGACCCAGTACTTC; CDR3aa: CSAGPLAGWEETQYF
d_gene: TRBD1; abundance: NA; j_gene: TRBJ2-7; v_gene: TRBV5-6; CDR3nt: TGTGCCAGCAGCTTGCGGACAGGGAAGTACGAGCAGTACTTC; CDR3aa: CASSLRTGKYEQYF